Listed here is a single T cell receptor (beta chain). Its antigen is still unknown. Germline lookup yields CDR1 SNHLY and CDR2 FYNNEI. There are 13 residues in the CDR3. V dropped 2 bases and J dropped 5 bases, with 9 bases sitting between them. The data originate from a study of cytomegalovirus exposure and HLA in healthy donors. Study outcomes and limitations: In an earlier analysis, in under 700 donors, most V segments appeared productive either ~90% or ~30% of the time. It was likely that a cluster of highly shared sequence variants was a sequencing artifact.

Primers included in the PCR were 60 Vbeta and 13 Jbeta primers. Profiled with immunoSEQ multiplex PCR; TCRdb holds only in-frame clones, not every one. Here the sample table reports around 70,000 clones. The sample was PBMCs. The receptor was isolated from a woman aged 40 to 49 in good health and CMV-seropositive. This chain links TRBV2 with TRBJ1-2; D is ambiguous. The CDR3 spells CASSERGSYGYTF. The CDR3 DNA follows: TGTGCCAGCAGTGAACGAGGATCTTATGGCTACACCTTC.